This TCR beta chain was recovered during a study of T-cell memory formation after mild COVID-19. General study results and limits: Specificity for SARS-CoV-2 was not confirmed among the second-wave clones peaking on day 37. Contracting clones from day 15 to 85 showed balanced CD4/CD8; later expanders favored CD4+. Detection of some responders pre-infection suggested pre-existing cross-reactive memory T cells participated.

With constant-segment primers, 5'RACE yielded cDNA libraries of TCR alpha and TCR beta that carried sample barcodes and UMIs. MiXCR, run by TCRdb on the 5' RACE reads, gives a single entry per CDR3 protein. The table has 300,000 to 350,000 distinct CDR3 sequences, roughly a fifth seen once; the top ten hold 20% to 25%. Of note for this clonotype: Its antigen is not identified.

The V gene's germline CDR1 is MGHRA and CDR2 YSYEKL. This CDR3 is built from 15 residues. The V gene end was trimmed by 6 bases and the J gene end by 1 base; junction bases not matched to a gene: 7. The sequenced sample consisted of PBMCs or a T cell subset sorted from them (not recorded which). The receptor comes from a man younger than 30 who had mild COVID-19 (a few samples of this study predate the infection). Cell type and time point are not known. This chain uses TRBV4-1 with TRBJ1-2; the match to TRBD1 covers 8 bases. For the CDR3, the DNA is TGCGCCAGCAGTAGGGCGACAGGGGATAACTATGGCTACACCTTC. Protein: CASSRATGDNYGYTF.